The text below deals with one T cell receptor beta chain. Antigen unknown. The same CDR3 is also encoded by other DNA sequences in this sample. The sample originates from a study of shared clonotypes between healthy human individuals. Study observations and caveats: Clonotypes not shared had lower generation probabilities than those common to all four donors. Several donors shared about 5% of their naive CD4 clonotypes. Naive subsets tended to show greater estimated richness than memory subsets.

Germline assignment: CDR1 GTSNPN and CDR2 SVGIG (reference sequence). CDR3 length: 13 amino acids. The ends were cut back, 0 bases at V and 6 bases at J, with 9 bases in the middle. Sequencing was performed with immunoSEQ multiplex PCR; in TCRdb, only in-frame clones are kept and a portion is missing. The profile shows about 2.4 million clones, 93% of them singletons. A split of CD4+ cells into CD45RA+ naive and CD45RA-negative memory subsets was performed. This receptor was taken from a man aged 18 to 30 in good health. Some clones in this sample may be carry-over from other donors' samples. The sequenced material came from naive CD4+ T cells from PBMCs. Sample subset: CD45RA+ positively selected. V gene TRBV30 combines with J gene TRBJ1-5; TRBD1 is a possible D gene (6 bases). CDR3 coding DNA: TGTGCCTGGAGTGTAAGGGGGAGTCAGCCCCAGCATTTT. Amino acids: CAWSVRGSQPQHF.